These T cell receptor beta chains were read from a single sample in a study of T cell repertoires in cytomegalovirus infection. One entry per CDR3 protein, called by TCRdb with MiXCR from the reads. This table has roughly 280,000 distinct CDR3 sequences, approximately 9% appearing once. Sequenced material: PBMCs. These TCRs come from a human donor in good health (CMV status not recorded). Some clones in this sample may be carry-over from other donors' samples. CDR3s include the opening cysteine and the closing phenylalanine or tryptophan.

j_call v_call cdr3_aa
TRBJ1-3 TRBV7-2 CASMLGSSGNTIYF
TRBJ2-3 TRBV7-3 CASSLLAGGPSSTDTQYF
TRBJ1-2 TRBV7-2 CASSVGQGALGYTF
TRBJ1-2 TRBV7-2 CASSPKGQGRDGYTF
TRBJ2-1 TRBV28 CASSPPRQGFGEQFF
TRBJ2-5 TRBV6-4 CASSESGGAAETQYF
TRBJ1-5 TRBV12-3/TRBV12-4 CASSFERSDQPQHF
TRBJ2-5 TRBV20-1 CSAIPISETQYF
TRBJ2-3 TRBV7-2 CASTGRGLRTDTQYF
TRBJ1-2 TRBV29-1 CSVEGGARGYTF